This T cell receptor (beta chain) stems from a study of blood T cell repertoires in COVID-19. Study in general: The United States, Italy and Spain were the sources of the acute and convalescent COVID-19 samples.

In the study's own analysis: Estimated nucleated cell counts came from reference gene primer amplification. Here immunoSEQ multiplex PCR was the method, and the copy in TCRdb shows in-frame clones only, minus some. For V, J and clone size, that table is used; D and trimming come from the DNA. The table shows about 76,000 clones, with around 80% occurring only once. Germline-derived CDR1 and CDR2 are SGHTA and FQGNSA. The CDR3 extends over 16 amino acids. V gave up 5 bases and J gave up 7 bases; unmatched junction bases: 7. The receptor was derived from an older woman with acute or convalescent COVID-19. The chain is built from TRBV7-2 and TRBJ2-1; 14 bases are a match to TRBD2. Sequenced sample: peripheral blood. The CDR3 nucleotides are TGTGCCAGCAGCCCGCAGACTAGCGGGGGGGCAAATGAGCAGTTCTTC. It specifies CASSPQTSGGANEQFF.